The sample holds a few counts of the clone carrying this TCR beta chain. By flow cytometry, patients selected for sequencing had shown an expansion of CD8+CD57+ cells. This sample is drawn from a study of CD8+CD57+ T cells in acquired aplastic anemia. Investigators profiled TCR beta VDJ and CDR3 from genomic DNA template. TCRdb ran MiXCR on the reads and lists one entry per CDR3 protein. This table has about 170,000 distinct CDR3 sequences, around 50% appearing once. CDR1 is SGHVS and CDR2 is FQNEAQ in the germline V gene. V lost 4 bases and J lost 2; bases outside the gene matches: 8. CDR3 length equals 15 residues.

The receptor's source is a human donor with aplastic anemia. Input material: sorted CD4+, CD8+, or CD8+CD57+ T cells (not recorded which) from PBMCs. The chain has TRBV7-8 and TRBJ2-7; 7 bases match TRBD1. CDR3 in amino acids: CASSSGQENPYEQYF. The CDR3 bases are TGTGCCAGCAGCTCAGGACAGGAGAATCCCTACGAGCAGTACTTC.